Below, 28 T cell receptor beta chains from the same sample are listed, as sequenced in a study of shared T cell receptors in the human thymus. Using immunoSEQ multiplex PCR, the repertoire was profiled, and TCRdb retains in-frame clones only, with some absent. The repertoire includes about 610,000 clones, 85% to 90% of them detected once, and around 0.0099% sits in the top ten. The sample was also linked to a second study, of human thymus T cells.

The sequenced material came from thymocytes. The receptor source for this set is a boy less than two years old with a congenital heart defect.

For the CDR3, the DNA is TGCGCCAGCAGCCGCGGCGGAGCGAACACTGAAGCTTTCTTT. It is translated as CASSRGGANTEAFF. The chain uses TRBV5-1 and TRBJ1-1; D not certain. CDR1 is SGHRS and CDR2 is YFSETQ in the germline V gene. V gave up 4 bases and J gave up 1 base, with 11 bases separating them. The CDR3 is 14 residues long.

The chain couples TRBV18 to TRBJ2-4; 10 positions match TRBD1. The CDR3 loop spans 14 amino acids. Per the germline V gene, CDR1 is KGHSH and CDR2 is LQKENI. The J segment lost 4 bases and the V segment lost 4 bases, leaving 1 base of the junction unmatched. CDR3 residues: CASSQDRGKNIQYF. The CDR3, as DNA: TGTGCCAGCTCACAGGACAGGGGGAAAAACATTCAGTACTTC.

This chain uses TRBV7-2 with TRBJ2-1, with TRBD2 matching over 7 bases. The CDR3 length is 15 residues. V lost 4 bases, J lost 6 bases, and 9 bases stayed unmatched. In germline, CDR1 is SGHTA, CDR2 FQGNSA. The CDR3 nucleotides are TGTGCCAGCAGCTCCCTACCCAGGGAGGGCAATGAGCAGTTCTTC. This encodes CASSSLPREGNEQFF.

The chain couples TRBV6-5 to TRBJ2-1, with TRBD2 identical over 11 bases. The CDR3 loop spans 15 amino acids. V dropped 6 bases and J dropped 8; count of bases not matched to a gene: 9. Germline loops: CDR1 MNHEY, CDR2 SVGAGI. The CDR3 coding sequence is TGTGCCAGCAGCCCTAGACTAGCGGGAAGGGATGAGCAGTTCTTC. Its protein product is CASSPRLAGRDEQFF.

CDR3 coding DNA: TGTGCCAGTAGTATAATGGCACAGGGGTATCAGCCCCAGCATTTT. It encodes CASSIMAQGYQPQHF. The J gene is TRBJ1-5, the V gene TRBV19, with 7 bases matching TRBD1. The length of the CDR3 is 15 residues. Germline CDR1 is LNHDA and CDR2 is SQIVND (reference sequence). V was pared by 2 bases and J by 5 bases, with 6 bases of the junction left unmatched.

The chain joins TRBV6-5 to TRBJ1-2; 8 positions agree with TRBD1. This CDR3 region has 15 residues. With 6 bases clipped from V and 6 bases from J, the junction kept 12 bases outside the gene matches. Germline lookup yields CDR1 MNHEY and CDR2 SVGAGI. CDR3 coding DNA: TGTGCCAGCAGCGAGGGACAGGTTGCCCTAAATGGCTACACCTTC. Protein product: CASSEGQVALNGYTF.

The CDR3 bases are TGTGCCAGCAGTTATCGTCTACAGAGCTACGAGCAGTACTTC. It translates to CASSYRLQSYEQYF. The chain uses TRBV6-5 and TRBJ2-7, with unresolved D. Trimming removed 3 bases from V and 3 bases from J, with 12 bases in between. Germline values: CDR1 MNHEY, CDR2 SVGAGI. The CDR3 has 14 amino acids.

The chain has TRBV29-1 and TRBJ2-7; 7 bases line up with TRBD2. The CDR3 runs 15 residues. Germline V lookup: CDR1 SQVTM, CDR2 ANQGSEA. Trimming cost V 4 bases and J 2 bases; bases outside gene matches: 11. Here the CDR3 reads CSVGGGEGSTYEQYF. CDR3 nucleotides: TGCAGCGTTGGGGGCGGGGAGGGGTCAACCTACGAGCAGTACTTC.

The chain recombines TRBV5-4 with TRBJ2-2; TRBD1 matches 7 bases. Germline CDR1 reads SGHNT; CDR2 reads YYREEE (reference sequence). J gave up 4 bases and V 3 bases, and 12 bases lay outside the gene matches. This CDR3 contains 17 residues. CDR3 loop: CASSSPPGQRTTGELFF. CDR3 bases: TGTGCCAGCAGCTCACCTCCGGGACAGAGAACCACCGGGGAGCTGTTTTTT.

The chain has TRBV5-5 and TRBJ2-7; D uncertain. V was trimmed by 1 base and J by 4 bases, leaving 12 bases between them. The germline CDR1 and CDR2 sequences are SGHKS and YYEKEE (reference sequence). The CDR3 runs to 14 residues. Here the CDR3 DNA reads TGTGCCAGCAGCTTGCCAGGAAAGGATTACGAGCAGTACTTC. Protein: CASSLPGKDYEQYF.

The chain combines TRBV2 with TRBJ2-7, with 7 nucleotides matching TRBD1. CDR1 and CDR2 (germline): SNHLY, FYNNEI. V was pared by 5 bases and J by 3 bases, with 13 bases of the junction left unmatched. The CDR3 spans 16 residues. The CDR3 nucleotides are TGTGCCAGCAGTTATCTGGACAGGACCAAAAGCTACGAGCAGTACTTC. It translates to CASSYLDRTKSYEQYF.

The genes are TRBV7-2 and TRBJ2-1; TRBD1 matches 8 bases. J was trimmed by 13 bases and V by 2 bases; bases with no gene match: 7. Germline CDR1 is SGHTA and CDR2 is FQGNSA. The CDR3 covers 13 residues. CDR3: CASSLTRDRPQFF. Here the CDR3 DNA reads TGTGCCAGCAGCTTAACCCGGGACAGGCCTCAGTTCTTC.

This chain links TRBV5-4 with TRBJ2-2, with a tentative D call TRBD2 (6 bases). The V end was cut by 4 bases, the J end by 0 bases, with 19 bases between. Germline assignment: CDR1 SGHNT and CDR2 YYREEE (reference sequence). There are 18 residues in the CDR3. The chain's CDR3 is CASSRRSTSRSNTGELFF. CDR3 in DNA: TGTGCCAGCAGCCGTCGATCCACTAGCCGATCGAACACCGGGGAGCTGTTTTTT.

Comment on this clone: In the same sample, other DNA sequences code for this CDR3. This rearrangement joins TRBV27 to TRBJ2-7; D unresolved. Trimming stripped 5 bases from V and 3 bases from J, with 5 bases between. The CDR3 spans 11 residues. Germline V lookup: CDR1 MNHEY, CDR2 SMNVEV (reference sequence). The CDR3 coding sequence is TGTGCCAGCAGTCCCCTCTACGAGCAGTACTTC. This translates into CASSPLYEQYF.

The V call is TRBV2, the J call TRBJ1-2, with 11 positions matching TRBD1. The CDR3 is 16 amino acids. The J segment lost 3 bases and the V segment lost 3 bases, leaving 6 bases of the junction unmatched. Germline V gene sequence: CDR1 SNHLY, CDR2 FYNNEI. For the CDR3, the DNA is TGTGCCAGCAGTGATCGGACAGGGGGCTTGGACTATGGCTACACCTTC. Its protein product is CASSDRTGGLDYGYTF.

The chain combines TRBV14 with TRBJ2-2, with 7 bases that match TRBD2. Trimming at V came to 3 bases and at J to 4 bases, leaving 5 bases not matched to a gene. The CDR3 has 15 amino acids. Germline V gene data show CDR1 as SGHDN and CDR2 as FVKESK. The CDR3 region is CASSQAGVGTGELFF. The CDR3 DNA reads TGTGCCAGCAGCCAGGCGGGAGTAGGCACCGGGGAGCTGTTTTTT.

The J gene is TRBJ1-5, the V gene TRBV6-1; D is possibly TRBD1 (6 bases). Germline assignment: CDR1 MNHNS and CDR2 SASEGT. The CDR3 has 21 amino acids. V was shortened by 0 bases and J by 2 bases, with 26 bases between the two germline ends. The CDR3 coding sequence is TGTGCCAGCAGTGAAGCGGGGGCCGGGACGGCGGCTGGTGTGGGCAATCAGCCCCAGCATTTT. This gives the protein CASSEAGAGTAAGVGNQPQHF.

This sequence joins TRBV4-1 and TRBJ2-3; 15 nucleotides align to TRBD2. V gave up 0 bases and J gave up 6 bases; unmatched junction bases: 4. The CDR3 has 17 residues. In germline, CDR1 is MGHRA, CDR2 YSYEKL. The CDR3, as DNA: TGCGCCAGCAGCCAAGATACTGGACTAGCGGGAGGGGATACGCAGTATTTT. It encodes CASSQDTGLAGGDTQYF.

The chain carries TRBV2 and TRBJ2-1; 9 bases are shared with TRBD1. V trimming: 7 bases; J trimming: 0 bases; junction bases outside the gene matches: 10. Germline loops: CDR1 SNHLY, CDR2 FYNNEI. The CDR3 runs to 17 residues. CDR3 protein: CASTTRQGGNSYNEQFF. CDR3 DNA: TGTGCCAGCACCACACGACAGGGGGGAAACTCCTACAATGAGCAGTTCTTC.

The chain is built from TRBV7-9 and TRBJ2-7, with 8 bases fitting TRBD2. Trimming cost V 3 bases and J 3 bases; bases outside gene matches: 10. CDR1 is SEHNR and CDR2 is FQNEAQ in the germline V gene (reference sequence). The CDR3 covers 16 residues. The CDR3 loop is CASSFGRAGTSYEQYF. The CDR3 nucleotides read TGTGCCAGCAGCTTCGGGAGGGCCGGGACCAGCTACGAGCAGTACTTC.

This rearrangement joins TRBV4-3 to TRBJ2-1; D might be TRBD2 (6 bases). V lost 0 bases to trimming and J lost 0 bases, with 24 bases between them. Germline assignment: CDR1 LGHNA and CDR2 YSLEER. The length of the CDR3 is 21 residues. The CDR3 sequence: CASSQESRGTGVVPSYNEQFF. The DNA of the CDR3 is TGCGCCAGCAGCCAAGAATCGAGAGGGACGGGGGTGGTACCCTCCTACAATGAGCAGTTCTTC.

The J gene is TRBJ2-1, the V gene TRBV2; a possible D gene is TRBD2 (7 bases). This CDR3 region has 14 residues. CDR1 and CDR2 (germline): SNHLY, FYNNEI. Trimming took 5 bases from V and 9 from J, leaving 17 bases between them. The CDR3 is CASSRTSGGGEQFF. The CDR3 region has the DNA TGTGCCAGCAGTCGGACTAGTGGGGGCGGTGAGCAGTTCTTC. The whole variable domain, remainder taken from reference TRBV2 and TRBJ2-1, is EPEVTQTPSHQVTQMGQEVILRCVPISNHLYFYWYRQILGQKVEFLVSFYNNEISEKSEIFDDQFSVERPDGSNFTLKIRSTKLEDSAMYFCASSRTSGGGEQFFGPGTRLTVL.

V gene TRBV21-1 combines with J gene TRBJ2-7; the table gives TRBD2 as D, unverified against the DNA. TRBV21-1 has pseudogene status. The CDR3 spans 14 residues. The CDR3 DNA reads as TGTGCCAGCAGCAAAAGAGGCGGAACCTACGAGCAGTACTTC. This translates into CASSKRGGTYEQYF.

The genes are TRBV28 and TRBJ2-6, with 7 nucleotides matching TRBD2. The CDR3 is 21 amino acids. Unmatched junction bases numbered 17, after V lost 3 bases and J lost 0 bases. Germline V gene data show CDR1 as MDHEN and CDR2 as SYDVKM. The CDR3 DNA reads as TGTGCCAGCAGTTTGGGTGGGAGGGACCGACTTTTACTCTCTGGGGCCAACGTCCTGACTTTC. This gives the protein CASSLGGRDRLLLSGANVLTF.

The V gene is TRBV7-9, the J gene TRBJ2-3, with TRBD1 as a possible D gene (6 bases). V was shortened by 0 bases and J by 4 bases, with 14 bases between the two germline ends. CDR1 SEHNR and CDR2 FQNEAQ come from the germline V gene (reference sequence). The CDR3 contains 16 residues. CDR3 residues: CASSLARDIWADTQYF. The CDR3 coding sequence is TGTGCCAGCAGCTTAGCAAGGGACATTTGGGCAGATACGCAGTATTTT.

V is TRBV5-6 and J is TRBJ1-5; D gene uncertain. Per the germline V gene, CDR1 is SGHDT and CDR2 is YYEEEE. The CDR3 spans 16 residues. The V gene lost 0 bases and the J gene lost 0 bases, with 10 bases spanning the gap. DNA of the CDR3: TGTGCCAGCAGCTTGGAAGAGTCATATAGCAATCAGCCCCAGCATTTT. It codes for CASSLEESYSNQPQHF.

The V and J genes are TRBV10-1 and TRBJ2-1; 8 positions match TRBD2. This CDR3 has 14 amino acids. CDR1 is WNHNN and CDR2 is SYGVQD in the germline V gene (reference sequence). Trimming took 10 bases from V and 2 from J; bases not matched to a gene: 7. This chain's CDR3 is CATELAVAYNEQFF. CDR3 bases: TGCGCCACAGAACTAGCGGTGGCCTACAATGAGCAGTTCTTC.

V usage is TRBV6-5 and J usage is TRBJ2-1, with 8 bases aligning to TRBD1. The CDR3 sequence is 14 residues long. Trimming cost V 7 bases and J 7 bases; bases outside gene matches: 9. From germline, CDR1 is MNHEY and CDR2 SVGAGI. CDR3 coding DNA: TGTGCCAGCACTTCGGACAGGGTAAGGAATGAGCAGTTCTTC. Encoded protein: CASTSDRVRNEQFF.